The 18 T cell receptor beta chains below come from one sample, sequenced in a study of blood T cell repertoires in COVID-19. Only in-frame clones appear in the TCRdb table, and some are missing; sequencing was by immunoSEQ multiplex PCR. The repertoire holds 220,000 or so clones, with around 83% as singletons. The sample consisted of peripheral blood. The receptors originated from a man aged 50-60 years who had recovered from COVID-19.

The genes are TRBV6-6 and TRBJ1-6; 9 bases map to TRBD1. V trimming: 4 bases; J trimming: 7 bases; junction bases outside the gene matches: 5. The CDR3 is 15 residues long. Looked up from germline, CDR1 is MNHNY and CDR2 is SVGAGI (reference sequence). DNA for the CDR3: TGTGCCAGCAGTTCCCCGGGACAGGGCAATTCACCCCTCCACTTT. It is translated as CASSSPGQGNSPLHF.

This rearrangement joins TRBV27 to TRBJ1-6, with TRBD1 matching over 8 bases. The CDR3 is 14 residues long. Trimming removed 8 bases from V and 6 bases from J; junction bases left unmatched: 6. Per germline, CDR1 MNHEY and CDR2 SMNVEV (reference sequence). In nucleotides, the CDR3 is TGTGCCAGCGGAGGGACAGGTTTTAATTCACCCCTCCACTTT. Translated: CASGGTGFNSPLHF.

CDR3 coding DNA: TGTGCCAGCAGTTTATCTACTTCGACAGGCCAAGAGACCCAGTACTTC. Its protein is CASSLSTSTGQETQYF. J is TRBJ2-5 and V is TRBV27; a possible D gene is TRBD1 (6 bases). Germline V lookup: CDR1 MNHEY, CDR2 SMNVEV (reference sequence). This CDR3 is built from 16 residues. V was pared by 0 bases and J by 1 base, with 12 bases between.

The chain recombines TRBV7-2 with TRBJ1-2, with unresolved D. The germline V gene has CDR1 SGHTA and CDR2 FQGNSA. This CDR3 spans 14 amino acids. Deletions cut 3 bases from V and 4 bases from J, with 12 bases between. CDR3 sequence: CASSFEGVSYGYTF. The CDR3 DNA is TGTGCCAGCAGCTTTGAGGGTGTAAGCTATGGCTACACCTTC.

This chain joins TRBV18 and TRBJ1-1, with TRBD1 matching 10 bases. In germline, CDR1 is KGHSH, CDR2 LQKENI. V was clipped by 3 bases and J by 5 bases; unmatched bases: 9. This CDR3 has 16 residues. The CDR3 sequence: CASSPGTGATGTEAFF. Written as DNA, the CDR3 is TGTGCCAGCTCACCTGGGACAGGGGCTACGGGGACTGAAGCTTTCTTT.

The J gene is TRBJ2-2, the V gene TRBV24-1; TRBD1 agrees at 7 bases. The CDR3 runs to 15 residues. The ends lost 5 bases at V and 4 bases at J; junction bases unmatched: 6. Germline CDR1 and CDR2: KGHDR and SFDVKD. This CDR3 reads CATSGGGAFTGELFF. CDR3 nucleotide sequence: TGTGCCACCAGTGGAGGGGGCGCCTTCACCGGGGAGCTGTTTTTT.

This clone was picked up a small number of times. The rearrangement joins TRBV24-1 to TRBJ2-2; 10 bases match TRBD1. The length of the CDR3 is 20 residues. The germline gives CDR1 KGHDR, CDR2 SFDVKD. The J segment lost 3 bases and the V segment lost 5 bases, leaving 17 bases of the junction unmatched. CDR3 sequence: CATSATKGQGRGRDTGELFF. The CDR3 bases are TGTGCCACCAGTGCCACCAAGGGACAGGGGCGGGGAAGGGACACCGGGGAGCTGTTTTTT.

J is TRBJ1-5 and V is TRBV7-8; the match to TRBD1 covers 7 bases. Germline CDR1 SGHVS, CDR2 FQNEAQ. V trimming: 2 bases; J trimming: 6 bases; junction bases outside the gene matches: 4. The CDR3 runs 14 residues. Here the CDR3 DNA reads TGTGCCAGCAGCTTACAGGGGGTTGGTCAGCCCCAGCATTTT. It yields the protein CASSLQGVGQPQHF.

The chain links TRBV6-5 to TRBJ1-2, with TRBD1 as a possible D gene (6 bases). The CDR3 is made up of 16 amino acids. Trimming removed 4 bases from V and 3 bases from J, with 18 bases in between. Germline CDR1 MNHEY, CDR2 SVGAGI. The CDR3 loop reads CASSSLGTQFDYGYTF. CDR3 DNA: TGTGCCAGCAGTTCCCTCGGGACACAGTTTGACTATGGCTACACCTTC.

The J gene is TRBJ1-4, the V gene TRBV28, with 11 bases that match TRBD1. Germline assignment: CDR1 MDHEN and CDR2 SYDVKM. The CDR3 runs 15 residues. V was pared by 5 bases and J by 8 bases, with 7 bases of the junction left unmatched. CDR3 loop: CASSPSGTGGEKLFF. In DNA form, the CDR3 reads TGTGCCAGCAGTCCTAGTGGGACAGGGGGAGAAAAACTGTTTTTT.

The J gene is TRBJ2-1, the V gene TRBV3-1 (or the pseudogene TRBV3-2), with 7 bases matching TRBD2. CDR1 and CDR2 (germline): LGHDT, YNNKEL (reference sequence). V trimming: 2 bases; J trimming: 2 bases; junction bases outside the gene matches: 3. This CDR3 has 15 residues. CDR3 DNA: TGTGCCAGCAGCCAAAGACTAGCTGCCTACAATGAGCAGTTCTTC. It specifies CASSQRLAAYNEQFF.

This chain joins TRBV27 and TRBJ2-7; 10 nucleotides agree with TRBD1. V was pared by 6 bases and J by 1 base, with 6 bases of the junction left unmatched. The germline gives CDR1 MNHEY, CDR2 SMNVEV (reference sequence). The CDR3 has 15 amino acids. CDR3 sequence: CASRRVGQGSYEQYF. For the CDR3, the DNA is TGTGCCAGCAGACGAGTGGGACAGGGGTCCTACGAGCAGTACTTC.

The V gene is TRBV7-8, the J gene TRBJ1-1; weak D call: TRBD1 (5 bases). CDR1 and CDR2 from the germline V gene are SGHVS and FQNEAQ. V shed 3 bases and J shed 0 bases, with 8 bases lying between them. The CDR3 is made up of 14 amino acids. CDR3 amino acids: CASSFQGMNTEAFF. The CDR3 nucleotides are TGTGCCAGCAGCTTTCAGGGAATGAACACTGAAGCTTTCTTT.

V is TRBV7-9 and J is TRBJ2-7; TRBD2 matches at 12 bases. The trim removed 3 bases at V and 8 bases at J, leaving 5 bases unmatched. CDR1 is SEHNR, CDR2 FQNEAQ, per germline (reference sequence). The CDR3 is made up of 14 amino acids. CDR3 DNA: TGTGCCAGCAGCTTGCTAGCGGGAGGGCCTAAGCAGTACTTC. Translated, it gives CASSLLAGGPKQYF.

This sequence joins TRBV19 and TRBJ2-1; 10 bases line up with TRBD2. V shed 3 bases and J 9 bases; nucleotides not matched to a gene: 8. The germline CDR1 and CDR2 sequences are LNHDA and SQIVND (reference sequence). CDR3 length: 15 residues. CDR3 sequence (DNA): TGTGCCAGTAGTATTTCCCCAGCGGGAGGGCTTGAGCAGTTCTTC. This codes for CASSISPAGGLEQFF.

This clone showed up just once. This chain joins TRBV28 and TRBJ2-7; TRBD2 agrees at 11 bases. Germline loops: CDR1 MDHEN, CDR2 SYDVKM. The V gene end was trimmed by 6 bases and the J gene end by 6 bases; junction bases not matched to a gene: 10. The CDR3 length is 15 residues. The CDR3 here is CASRLAGARSSEQYF. DNA for the CDR3: TGTGCCAGCAGACTAGCGGGAGCGCGATCGAGCGAGCAGTACTTC.

The genes are TRBV5-1 and TRBJ2-5; tentative D call: TRBD2 (5 bases). The CDR3 spans 14 residues. The V and J ends lost 3 bases and 5 bases respectively, with 14 bases between them. Germline CDR1 is SGHRS and CDR2 is YFSETQ. CDR3 nucleotides: TGCGCCAGCAGCTCTGCCGGGGTGCGGGAGACCCAGTACTTC. This encodes CASSSAGVRETQYF.

The chain combines TRBV11-2 with TRBJ2-7; D is perhaps TRBD2 (7 bases). V was trimmed by 4 bases and J by 6 bases, leaving 19 bases between them. This CDR3 has 15 amino acids. Germline V lookup: CDR1 SGHAT, CDR2 FQNNGV. The CDR3 protein is CASSSPAGHQSEQYF. For the CDR3, the DNA is TGTGCCAGCAGCTCTCCAGCGGGACATCAATCCGAGCAGTACTTC.